This is a list of T cell receptor beta chains from one sample in a study of vaccination effects on CD4 cells after COVID-19. These receptors' antigens are unknown. Measured with immunoSEQ multiplex PCR; TCRdb has only the in-frame clones, and not every one. The sample lists approximately 44,000 clones; over 60% were seen once. Sample: CD4+ T cells from PBMCs cultured with HCoV-NL63 spike peptides, taken before COVID-19 vaccination. The receptors were gathered from a human donor who received a COVID-19 vaccine. Both conserved end residues are part of each CDR3. D genes are given only for firm matches. Some rows have no size entry. The others give once, few or many, or a class for an expanded clone.

clone size	D gene	V gene	J gene	CDR3 DNA	CDR3 protein
NA	NA	TRBV4-2	TRBJ2-2	TGTGCCAGCAGCCAAGGCGGCAGGGACACCGGGGAGCTGTTTTTT	CASSQGGRDTGELFF
NA	TRBD1	TRBV6-5	TRBJ1-2	TGTGCCAGCAGGATGCAGGGGGCGTCTGATGGCTACACCTTC	CASRMQGASDGYTF
NA	TRBD1	TRBV7-2	TRBJ1-1	TGTGCCAGCAGCTTGATCAGGGGGCAGACTGAAGCTTTCTTT	CASSLIRGQTEAFF
NA	NA	TRBV7-9	TRBJ1-6	TGTGCCAGCAGCTTAGCGGTGGGGCCCCTCCACTTT	CASSLAVGPLHF
NA	NA	TRBV6-5	TRBJ1-6	TGTGCCAGCAGTTATTCTTCCAATTCACCCCTCCACTTT	CASSYSSNSPLHF
NA	TRBD1	TRBV5-6	TRBJ1-5	TGTGCCAGCAGCTTGGTCGGGACAGGAGATCAGCCCCAGCATTTT	CASSLVGTGDQPQHF
NA	TRBD1	TRBV6-5	TRBJ1-1	TGTGCCAGCAGTACTCCAGGGGGCGGTAGCACTGAAGCTTTCTTT	CASSTPGGGSTEAFF
NA	TRBD1	TRBV3-1/TRBV3-2	TRBJ1-1	TGTGCCAGCAGCCAAGATAGGGGGGAGGGGGCAAAAGCTTTCTTT	CASSQDRGEGAKAFF
NA	NA	TRBV28	TRBJ2-4	TGTGCCAGCGGAACTTCGGACAGACAAATAAACATTCAGTACTTC	CASGTSDRQINIQYF
once	NA	TRBV7-3	TRBJ1-1	TGTGCCAGCAGCCCAAATGACATGACTGAAGCTTTCTTT	CASSPNDMTEAFF
NA	TRBD2	TRBV3-1/TRBV3-2	TRBJ2-3	TGTGCCAGCAGCTACGGGACTAGCGGGGACCATACGCAGTATTTT	CASSYGTSGDHTQYF
NA	NA	TRBV10-1	TRBJ1-5	TGCGCCAGCAGTGTAAATCCAGGACAGCATAGCAATCAGCCCCAGCATTTT	CASSVNPGQHSNQPQHF
NA	TRBD2	TRBV4-1	TRBJ2-3	TGCGCCAGCAACCAAGACCCTAGCGGGGGCCCAGATACGCAGTATTTT	CASNQDPSGGPDTQYF
NA	TRBD2	TRBV7-3	TRBJ2-3	TGTGCCAGCAGCTGGGGTCCGGGAGGCGGGGGATTTGATACGCAGTATTTT	CASSWGPGGGGFDTQYF
NA	TRBD1	TRBV2	TRBJ2-2	TGTGCCAGCAATGGACAGGGGGCCGGGGAGCTGTTTTTT	CASNGQGAGELFF
NA	NA	TRBV24-1	TRBJ1-5	TGTGCCACCAGTTTTGGGGGCAATCAGCCCCAGCATTTT	CATSFGGNQPQHF
NA	TRBD2	TRBV5-1	TRBJ2-2	TGCGCCAGCAGCGGGGGACTAGCGGGGGTAAACACCGGGGAGCTGTTTTTT	CASSGGLAGVNTGELFF
once	TRBD1	TRBV14	TRBJ1-2	TGTGCCAGCAGCAACGGACAGGGGGGCTTCTATGGCTACACCTTC	CASSNGQGGFYGYTF
NA	NA	TRBV5-1	TRBJ2-3	TGCGCCAGCAATTCGTGGGGGGCCGGGACAGATACGCAGTATTTT	CASNSWGAGTDTQYF
NA	TRBD2	TRBV4-2	TRBJ2-4	TGTGCCAGCAGCTCGACCGGGACTAGTTCGGCCAAAAACATTCAGTACTTC	CASSSTGTSSAKNIQYF
once	NA	TRBV5-1	TRBJ2-2	TGCGCCAGCGCGCCCTACGGGGCTCACACCGGGGAGCTGTTTTTT	CASAPYGAHTGELFF
once	NA	TRBV6-5	TRBJ1-1	TGTGCCAGCAGGGACAGTAACGCTGAAGCTTTCTTT	CASRDSNAEAFF
few	NA	TRBV5-8	TRBJ1-5	TGTGCCAGCAGCGTGGACGGAGATCAGCCCCAGCATTTT	CASSVDGDQPQHF